These 5 T cell receptor beta chains originate from one sample sequenced in a study of human T cells and chemical hapten exposure. Regarding time point: patch test 2, 6 weeks after DPC sensitization. Regarding treatment: therapeutic diphenylcyclopropenone sensitization with weekly scalp DPC. One entry per CDR3 protein, called by TCRdb with MiXCR from the RACE reads. The sample carries 65,000 to 95,000 distinct CDR3 sequences, about 6.6% recorded once. Sequencing used whole blood, obtained in connection with sensitization to the hapten diphenylcyclopropenone (DPC). Source of these receptors: a woman under 40 with alopecia areata. Some clones in this sample may be carry-over from other donors' samples.

This clonotype was seen repeatedly, ten times or more. The chain uses TRBV18 and TRBJ1-5; possibly TRBD1 for D (5 bases). The germline V gene encodes CDR1 KGHSH and CDR2 LQKENI. The ends were cut back, 2 bases at V and 4 bases at J, with 12 bases in the middle. This CDR3 is built from 15 residues. The DNA for the CDR3 is TGTGCCAGCTCACCAGGGGGATCGGTAAATCAGCCCCAGCATTTT. Translation: CASSPGGSVNQPQHF. The full variable domain, in which reference TRBV18 and TRBJ1-5 provide the parts outside the CDR3, is NAGVMQNPRHLVRRRGQEARLRCSPMKGHSHVYWYRQLPEEGLKFMVYLQKENIIDESGMPKERFSAEFPKEGPSILRIQQVVRGDSAAYFCASSPGGSVNQPQHFGDGTRLSIL.

The chain is built from TRBV10-3 and TRBJ1-1; TRBD1 aligns across 9 bases. Germline loops: CDR1 ENHRY, CDR2 SYGVKD. V was clipped by 6 bases and J by 2 bases; unmatched bases: 4. The CDR3 totals 14 residues. The CDR3 protein is CAIRGQGGNTEAFF. In DNA, the CDR3 is TGTGCCATCAGGGGACAGGGCGGAAACACTGAAGCTTTCTTT.

This clonotype was found many times. The V and J genes are TRBV5-1 and TRBJ1-4; 8 positions agree with TRBD1. Germline V gene sequence: CDR1 SGHRS, CDR2 YFSETQ. With 1 base clipped from V and 7 bases from J, the junction kept 3 bases outside the gene matches. This CDR3 is built from 14 residues. CDR3: CASSLTGGSEKLFF. The CDR3 coding sequence is TGCGCCAGCAGCTTGACAGGGGGAAGTGAAAAACTGTTTTTT.

This clonotype was seen repeatedly, ten times or more. The genes are TRBV5-1 and TRBJ2-1; D remains ambiguous. The CDR3 is made up of 16 amino acids. Between the trimmed V and J ends, which lost 1 base and 0 bases, there was a span of 11 bases. Looked up from germline, CDR1 is SGHRS and CDR2 is YFSETQ. CDR3 sequence (DNA): TGCGCCAGCAGCTTGCGGGTTGGATACTCCTACAATGAGCAGTTCTTC. It encodes CASSLRVGYSYNEQFF. Complete variable domain (other parts from reference TRBV5-1 and TRBJ2-1): KAGVTQTPRYLIKTRGQQVTLSCSPISGHRSVSWYQQTPGQGLQFLFEYFSETQRNKGNFPGRFSGRQFSNSRSEMNVSTLELGDSALYLCASSLRVGYSYNEQFFGPGTRLTVL.

This clonotype was observed a few times. This chain connects TRBV6-2 or TRBV6-3 to TRBJ1-5, with D unclear. There are 15 residues in the CDR3. V was pared by 6 bases and J by 4 bases, with 16 bases between. The germline V gene has CDR1 MNHEY and CDR2 SVGEGT. The CDR3 DNA reads as TGTGCCAGCAGAAAAAGGGTTGCCAAAAATCAGCCCCAGCATTTT. It yields the protein CASRKRVAKNQPQHF.